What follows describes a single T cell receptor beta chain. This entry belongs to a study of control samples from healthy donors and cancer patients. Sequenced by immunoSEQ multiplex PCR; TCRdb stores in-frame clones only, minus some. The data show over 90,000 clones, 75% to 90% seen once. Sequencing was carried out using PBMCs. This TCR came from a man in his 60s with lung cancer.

The CDR3 reads CASSDKGQAWRSSYNSPLHF. The CDR3 coding sequence is TGCGCCAGCAGCGATAAGGGACAGGCCTGGAGGAGCTCCTATAATTCACCCCTCCACTTT. J is TRBJ1-6 and V is TRBV10-2, with 8 bases aligning to TRBD1. The V gene's germline CDR1 is WSHSY and CDR2 SAAADI. The CDR3 has 20 amino acids. V shed 6 bases, J shed 0 bases, and the junction held 16 bases outside the gene matches.